This TCR beta chain was retrieved from a study of OX40 agonist ivuxolimab in advanced cancers. The study's findings and limits: Expanded clones were, on average, more numerous among CD8+ T cells than CD4+.

The V gene end was trimmed by 5 bases and the J gene end by 8 bases; junction bases not matched to a gene: 9. The CDR3 totals 16 residues. Germline CDR1 and CDR2: SEHNR and FQNEAQ (reference sequence). Clones were read by immunoSEQ multiplex PCR, and TCRdb kept only the in-frame ones, dropping some. Here the sample spans more than 60,000 clones, 65% to 85% being singletons. Only a few counts were recorded for this clone. No antigen is known for it. The sequencing here drew on CD4+ or CD8+ T cells sorted from blood, taken in a trial of the OX40 agonist ivuxolimab. The V and J genes are TRBV7-9 and TRBJ1-6; 10 bases are shared with TRBD1. The source of this sequence is an adult with an advanced solid tumor such as melanoma, head and neck, liver or kidney cancer. For the CDR3, the DNA is TGTGCCAGCAGCCTCACCGCCGGGACAGGGGATTCACCCCTCCACTTT. Its translation: CASSLTAGTGDSPLHF.